These 27 T cell receptor beta chains originate from one sample sequenced in a study of T-cell memory formation after mild COVID-19. TCRdb itself ran the 5' RACE reads through MiXCR, one entry per CDR3 protein. The data hold a few hundred thousand distinct CDR3 sequences, with 19% observed a single time. Input material: PBMCs or a T cell subset sorted from them (not recorded which). The source of these receptors is a man aged 18 to 30 who had mild COVID-19 (a few samples of this study predate the infection). Cell type and time point are not known.

The rearrangement joins TRBV12-3 or TRBV12-4 to TRBJ2-7, with 10 positions matching TRBD1. V gave up 2 bases and J gave up 3 bases; unmatched junction bases: 7. This CDR3 has 16 residues. CDR3 sequence: CASSLSETGGHYEQYF. CDR3 sequence (DNA): TGTGCCAGCAGTTTATCGGAGACAGGGGGCCACTACGAGCAGTACTTC.

CDR3: CASRVGGPVTDTQYF. For the CDR3, the DNA is TGTGCCAGCAGGGTTGGGGGGCCTGTCACAGATACGCAGTATTTT. The chain combines TRBV5-4 with TRBJ2-3, with D perhaps matching TRBD1 or TRBD2 (6 bases each). Germline V lookup: CDR1 SGHNT, CDR2 YYREEE (reference sequence). The ends were cut back, 5 bases at V and 2 bases at J, with 15 bases in the middle. CDR3 length equals 15 residues.

This clonotype was detected a few times. V usage is TRBV3-1 and J usage is TRBJ1-5; a possible D gene is TRBD1 (5 bases). CDR1 is LGHDT and CDR2 is YNNKEL in the germline V gene (reference sequence). The CDR3 consists of 14 residues. Trimming cost V 1 base and J 11 bases, with 15 bases left between them. The chain's CDR3 is CASSQAPEGLAQHF. CDR3 sequence (DNA): TGTGCCAGCAGCCAAGCCCCCGAGGGGTTGGCCCAGCATTTT.

V gene TRBV2 combines with J gene TRBJ2-1; 10 bases are shared with TRBD1. Germline lookup yields CDR1 SNHLY and CDR2 FYNNEI. V was pared by 8 bases and J by 7 bases, with 8 bases of the junction left unmatched. The length of the CDR3 is 14 residues. CDR3 sequence: CASERDRGVNEQFF. CDR3 DNA: TGTGCCAGCGAGCGGGACAGGGGCGTGAATGAGCAGTTCTTC.

This clonotype has only a few counts. This chain connects TRBV12-3 or TRBV12-4 to TRBJ2-7; D remains ambiguous. The CDR3 sequence is 13 residues long. V lost 7 bases and J lost 6, with 16 bases in between. The CDR3: CASTPASRTEQYF. Here the CDR3 DNA reads TGTGCCAGCACCCCGGCCAGCCGGACCGAGCAGTACTTC.

This chain uses TRBV5-1 with TRBJ2-3; 9 nucleotides line up with TRBD1. From germline, CDR1 is SGHRS and CDR2 YFSETQ. The J segment lost 3 bases and the V segment lost 5 bases, leaving 13 bases of the junction unmatched. This CDR3 comprises 17 residues. Written as DNA, the CDR3 is TGCGCCAGCAGAAGGGGGACAGGGTTCGGGATTACAGATACGCAGTATTTT. Translating gives CASRRGTGFGITDTQYF.

The chain couples TRBV4-2 to TRBJ2-3; 9 nucleotides align to TRBD2. The CDR3 has 17 amino acids. The germline CDR1 and CDR2 sequences are LGHNA and YNFKEQ. The ends lost 4 bases at V and 1 base at J; junction bases unmatched: 9. CDR3 in amino acids: CASSLGRGGAGTDTQYF. The CDR3 DNA reads as TGTGCCAGCAGCCTGGGCCGCGGGGGGGCGGGCACAGATACGCAGTATTTT.

This clonotype was detected ten times or more. V gene TRBV5-5 combines with J gene TRBJ2-5; 12 positions match TRBD1. The V and J ends lost 3 bases and 5 bases, in that order; junction bases with no gene match: 8. The CDR3 length is 16 residues. The germline V gene has CDR1 SGHKS and CDR2 YYEKEE (reference sequence). The CDR3 nucleotides read TGTGCCAGCAGCTCGACGGGACAGGGGGCCGGCGAGACCCAGTACTTC. Encoded protein: CASSSTGQGAGETQYF.

The chain combines TRBV11-2 with TRBJ2-1, with TRBD2 matching over 7 bases. Losses at the gene ends were 6 bases for V and 6 bases for J; bases not matched to a gene: 17. The CDR3 has 17 amino acids. Germline V CDR1 and CDR2: SGHAT, FQNNGV. The CDR3 spells CASRFIAGSLAVNEQFF. The CDR3 nucleotides are TGTGCCAGCAGATTCATCGCGGGGTCTCTAGCGGTCAATGAGCAGTTCTTC.

Many counts were recorded for this clonotype. The chain joins TRBV5-1 to TRBJ1-1, with TRBD1 matching over 8 bases. The CDR3 is 16 residues long. J gave up 2 bases and V 1 base, and 7 bases lay outside the gene matches. Germline lookup yields CDR1 SGHRS and CDR2 YFSETQ. CDR3 amino acids: CASSLSATGVNTEAFF. CDR3 bases: TGCGCCAGCAGCTTGTCAGCGACAGGGGTCAACACTGAAGCTTTCTTT.

The chain combines TRBV11-2 with TRBJ1-3, with no clear D. Trimming stripped 5 bases from V and 0 bases from J, with 8 bases between. Germline CDR1 SGHAT, CDR2 FQNNGV. This CDR3 spans 14 amino acids. The CDR3 region is CASSQQFSGNTIYF. The CDR3 DNA reads as TGTGCCAGCAGCCAACAATTCTCTGGAAACACCATATATTTT.

The chain has TRBV5-6 and TRBJ1-4, with 8 bases lining up with TRBD1. The CDR3 loop spans 16 amino acids. Per the germline V gene, CDR1 is SGHDT and CDR2 is YYEEEE. V lost 4 bases to trimming and J lost 0 bases; unmatched junction nucleotides: 5. For the CDR3, the DNA is TGTGCCAGCAGCGTCCCGGGACAGGCAACTAATGAAAAACTGTTTTTT. Translated, it gives CASSVPGQATNEKLFF.

This clonotype was detected a few times. The V and J genes are TRBV27 and TRBJ1-1; the D is unclear. The CDR3 consists of 15 residues. V shed 0 bases and J shed 0 bases, with 8 bases lying between them. Germline loops: CDR1 MNHEY, CDR2 SMNVEV (reference sequence). The CDR3 is CASSLSFRLNTEAFF. CDR3 in DNA: TGTGCCAGCAGTTTATCGTTCCGGCTGAACACTGAAGCTTTCTTT.

In this sample, this clonotype turned up a few times. The chain recombines TRBV12-3 or TRBV12-4 with TRBJ2-1, with 12 positions matching TRBD2. This CDR3 has 16 residues. V dropped 5 bases and J dropped 8; count of bases not matched to a gene: 10. CDR3 sequence (DNA): TGTGCCAGCAGTCCCAGGACTAGCGGGGCAGTGGATGAGCAGTTCTTC. Its translation: CASSPRTSGAVDEQFF.

This sequence joins TRBV7-2 and TRBJ1-2; D not resolved. CDR1 is SGHTA, CDR2 FQGNSA, per germline. CDR3 length equals 14 residues. The germline V and J ends were trimmed by 0 bases and 4 bases, with 9 bases remaining between them. CDR3 in DNA: TGTGCCAGCAGCTTAGCTCTTCGCGGCTATGGCTACACCTTC. This codes for CASSLALRGYGYTF.

The V and J genes are TRBV7-9 and TRBJ1-1; 7 bases match TRBD1. The CDR3 spans 14 residues. Germline CDR1 reads SEHNR; CDR2 reads FQNEAQ (reference sequence). Trimming at V came to 4 bases and at J to 4 bases, leaving 6 bases not matched to a gene. The DNA of the CDR3 is TGTGCCAGCAGCTGGCAGGGGGTAGGCACTGAAGCTTTCTTT. This translates into CASSWQGVGTEAFF. Variable domain in full (rest from reference TRBV7-9 and TRBJ1-1): DTGVSQNPRHKITKRGQNVTFRCDPISEHNRLYWYRQTLGQGPEFLTYFQNEAQLEKSRLLSDRFSAERPKGSFSTLEIQRTEQGDSAMYLCASSWQGVGTEAFFGQGTRLTVV.

The chain uses TRBV5-6 and TRBJ2-3; D is undetermined. The germline V gene has CDR1 SGHDT and CDR2 YYEEEE. The CDR3 is made up of 14 amino acids. The V end lost 2 bases, the J end lost 0 bases, and 7 bases lay between the germline ends. The CDR3 region is CASSLWASTDTQYF. DNA for the CDR3: TGTGCCAGCAGCTTATGGGCGAGCACAGATACGCAGTATTTT.

This sequence joins TRBV11-2 and TRBJ2-3; no reliable D call. Germline V gene lookup returns CDR1 SGHAT and CDR2 FQNNGV. Trimming removed 5 bases from V and 1 base from J, with 16 bases in between. This CDR3 contains 16 residues. The DNA for the CDR3 is TGTGCCAGCAGCCCCTACTTGGTACGGCGCACAGATACGCAGTATTTT. Encoded protein: CASSPYLVRRTDTQYF.

This clonotype has a count of ten or more. The chain joins TRBV6-4 to TRBJ2-2, with no clear D. V lost 2 bases to trimming and J lost 5 bases, with 6 bases between them. Per germline, CDR1 MRHNA and CDR2 SNTAGT. This CDR3 has 13 amino acids. CDR3 in DNA: TGTGCCAGCAGTGACGGGGAAACCGGGGAGCTGTTTTTT. This gives the protein CASSDGETGELFF.

The chain recombines TRBV11-2 with TRBJ2-3; TRBD2 matches 8 bases. From germline, CDR1 is SGHAT and CDR2 FQNNGV. J lost 2 bases, V lost 3 bases, and 10 bases had no gene match. CDR3 size: 17 residues. CDR3 region: CASSLRMRGAHTDTQYF. CDR3 nucleotides: TGTGCCAGCAGCTTGAGGATGCGGGGGGCCCACACAGATACGCAGTATTTT.

This clonotype has just a few counts. The chain recombines TRBV7-2 with TRBJ1-4, with no clear D. This CDR3 region has 14 residues. In germline, CDR1 is SGHTA, CDR2 FQGNSA. The ends were cut back, 3 bases at V and 7 bases at J, with 12 bases in the middle. The CDR3 is CASSFTRRGEKLFF. The DNA for the CDR3 is TGTGCCAGCAGCTTTACAAGGCGGGGTGAAAAACTGTTTTTT.

This clonotype occurred a few times. This chain joins TRBV4-3 and TRBJ2-1; D unresolved. V dropped 0 bases and J dropped 7 bases, with 16 bases sitting between them. Germline loops: CDR1 LGHNA, CDR2 YSLEER. The CDR3 contains 16 residues. This CDR3 is CASSQDSTPVGNEQFF. The CDR3 nucleotides are TGCGCCAGCAGCCAAGATTCTACCCCGGTGGGAAATGAGCAGTTCTTC.

This clonotype has a handful of counts. The rearrangement links TRBV7-6 to TRBJ1-1; a weak D match, TRBD1 (5 bases). This CDR3 has 14 amino acids. Per the germline V gene, CDR1 is SGHVS and CDR2 is FNYEAQ. Trimming cost V 5 bases and J 5 bases, with 15 bases left between them. CDR3 DNA sequence: TGTGCCAGCAGCCCGCGGGGGGGATGGACTGAAGCTTTCTTT. Its protein product is CASSPRGGWTEAFF.

This clonotype was seen at least ten times. This chain joins TRBV6-5 and TRBJ2-5; the D gene is possibly TRBD2 (5 bases). Germline CDR1 and CDR2: MNHEY and SVGAGI. This CDR3 comprises 14 residues. V was shortened by 0 bases and J by 2 bases, with 7 bases between the two germline ends. CDR3 in amino acids: CASSYSRGQETQYF. In nucleotides, the CDR3 is TGTGCCAGCAGTTACTCACGGGGACAAGAGACCCAGTACTTC.

This clonotype turned up a few times. CDR3 sequence reads: CASSKGLAVSYEQYF. The DNA for the CDR3 is TGCGCCAGCAGCAAAGGACTAGCGGTCTCCTACGAGCAGTACTTC. The V gene is TRBV5-1, the J gene TRBJ2-7, with TRBD2 identical over 10 bases. J lost 0 bases, V lost 4 bases, and 4 bases had no gene match. The length of the CDR3 is 15 residues. The germline V gene encodes CDR1 SGHRS and CDR2 YFSETQ.

For this clonotype: This may arise from a read error, as a much more abundant clone is one base away. The J gene is TRBJ2-2, the V gene TRBV9; no clear D gene. There are 12 residues in the CDR3. Germline V gives CDR1 SGDLS, CDR2 YYNGEE. Trimming removed 4 bases at V and 3 bases at J, with 4 bases between. CDR3 residues: CASSPHTGELFF. The CDR3 region has the DNA TGTGCCAGCAGCCCCCACACCGGGGAGCTGTTTTTT.

This clonotype was picked up a small number of times. The gene calls are TRBV5-1 and TRBJ1-1, with 11 bases matching TRBD1. This CDR3 is 12 amino acids long. The V gene's germline CDR1 is SGHRS and CDR2 YFSETQ. J lost 4 bases, V lost 7 bases, and 0 bases had no gene match. CDR3 DNA sequence: TGCGCCAGCGGGACAGGGGGCACTGAAGCTTTCTTT. It codes for CASGTGGTEAFF. The entire variable domain, with the rest obtained from reference TRBV5-1 and TRBJ1-1, is as follows: KAGVTQTPRYLIKTRGQQVTLSCSPISGHRSVSWYQQTPGQGLQFLFEYFSETQRNKGNFPGRFSGRQFSNSRSEMNVSTLELGDSALYLCASGTGGTEAFFGQGTRLTVV.